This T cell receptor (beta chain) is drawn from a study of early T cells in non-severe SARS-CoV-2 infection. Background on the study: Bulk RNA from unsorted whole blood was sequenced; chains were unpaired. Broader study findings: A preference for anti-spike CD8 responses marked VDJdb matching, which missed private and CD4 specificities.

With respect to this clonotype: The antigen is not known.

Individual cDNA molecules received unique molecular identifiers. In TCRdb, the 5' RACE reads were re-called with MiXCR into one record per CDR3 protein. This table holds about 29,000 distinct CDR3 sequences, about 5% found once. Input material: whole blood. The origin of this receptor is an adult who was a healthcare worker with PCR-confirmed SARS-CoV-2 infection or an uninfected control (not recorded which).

CDR3 in DNA: TGTGCCAGCACGGCTAGCGGGCAGGGCGGCGGGGAGCTGTTTTTT. It specifies CASTASGQGGGELFF. The chain couples TRBV28 to TRBJ2-2; TRBD2 aligns across 8 bases. J was trimmed by 7 bases and V by 7 bases; bases with no gene match: 11. CDR3 length: 15 residues. From germline, CDR1 is MDHEN and CDR2 SYDVKM.